Each of the 25 T cell receptor beta chains below was sequenced from the same sample in a study of blood T cell repertoires in COVID-19. Profiled with immunoSEQ multiplex PCR; TCRdb holds only in-frame clones, not every one. The sample consists of around 300,000 clones, around 85% of them appearing once. The sequencing input was PBMCs or T cells enriched from blood (not recorded which). These receptors all stem from a woman aged 45 to 65 who had recovered from COVID-19.

CDR3 DNA: TGCAGTGCTACACAGGGGACCCAGCATTTT. Protein sequence: CSATQGTQHF. This chain uses TRBV20-1 with TRBJ1-5; 7 nucleotides line up with TRBD1. The CDR3 totals 10 residues. V shed 4 bases and J 11 bases; nucleotides not matched to a gene: 2. CDR1 is DFQATT and CDR2 is SNEGSKA in the germline V gene (reference sequence).

J is TRBJ2-1 and V is TRBV3-1 (or the pseudogene TRBV3-2); TRBD2 matches 13 bases. The CDR3 extends over 20 amino acids. V lost 3 bases to trimming and J lost 0 bases; unmatched junction nucleotides: 11. Per the germline V gene, CDR1 is LGHDT and CDR2 is YNNKEL (reference sequence). This CDR3 is CASSQFRTSGGLSSYNEQFF. DNA for the CDR3: TGTGCCAGCAGCCAGTTTCGGACTAGCGGGGGCCTCAGCTCCTACAATGAGCAGTTCTTC.

V is TRBV3-1 (or the pseudogene TRBV3-2) and J is TRBJ1-1; 7 nucleotides agree with TRBD1. This CDR3 is built from 15 residues. The V gene end was trimmed by 1 base and the J gene end by 0 bases; junction bases not matched to a gene: 2. Per the germline V gene, CDR1 is LGHDT and CDR2 is YNNKEL (reference sequence). The CDR3 DNA reads as TGTGCCAGCAGCCAAGGACAGGGTCTGAACACTGAAGCTTTCTTT. Translating it yields CASSQGQGLNTEAFF.

The V gene is TRBV10-3, the J gene TRBJ1-4; D is uncertain. CDR1 ENHRY and CDR2 SYGVKD come from the germline V gene. The CDR3 is 13 amino acids. V was shortened by 10 bases and J by 8 bases, with 17 bases between the two germline ends. CDR3 in amino acids: CASRGEEKEKLFF. CDR3 DNA sequence: TGTGCCAGCCGCGGGGAGGAGAAAGAAAAACTGTTTTTT.

In this sample, this clone turned up a few times. The chain uses TRBV7-2 and TRBJ1-2; D gene ambiguous. The CDR3 contains 14 residues. With 8 bases removed from V and 4 bases from J, the gap between germline ends came to 17 bases. Germline loops: CDR1 SGHTA, CDR2 FQGNSA. The CDR3 reads CASSPGGFAYGYTF. Written as DNA, the CDR3 is TGTGCCAGCTCCCCTGGAGGGTTTGCCTATGGCTACACCTTC.

The chain joins TRBV5-1 to TRBJ1-1; maybe TRBD1 (5 bases). V dropped 0 bases and J dropped 6 bases, with 15 bases sitting between them. The CDR3 runs 15 residues. Germline-derived CDR1 and CDR2 are SGHRS and YFSETQ. The CDR3 loop reads CASSLGVAGPAEAFF. The CDR3 DNA is TGCGCCAGCAGCTTGGGGGTGGCGGGGCCGGCTGAAGCTTTCTTT.

The genes are TRBV9 and TRBJ1-2; D possibly corresponds to TRBD1 (6 bases). The CDR3 is 16 amino acids. Trimming cost V 3 bases and J 5 bases, with 20 bases left between them. Germline V CDR1 and CDR2: SGDLS, YYNGEE. Here the CDR3 reads CASSAGARDTGYGYTF. Written as DNA, the CDR3 is TGTGCCAGCAGCGCAGGAGCTCGGGACACAGGTTATGGCTACACCTTC.

V and J are TRBV7-6 and TRBJ1-4; TRBD1 matches 8 bases. The CDR3 has 18 residues. The germline V gene has CDR1 SGHVS and CDR2 FNYEAQ. The ends lost 4 bases at V and 1 base at J; junction bases unmatched: 11. The DNA for the CDR3 is TGTGCCAGCAGCTCCTCGGGGCAGGGGGCAAGAACTAATGAAAAACTGTTTTTT. Its protein product is CASSSSGQGARTNEKLFF. Full variable domain (remainder filled in from reference TRBV7-6 and TRBJ1-4): GAGVSQSPRYKVTKRGQDVALRCDPISGHVSLYWYRQALGQGPEFLTYFNYEAQQDKSGLPNDRFSAERPEGSISTLTIQRTEQRDSAMYRCASSSSGQGARTNEKLFFGSGTQLSVL.

This clone appeared once. The V and J genes are TRBV4-1 and TRBJ1-5; 8 bases map to TRBD1. The CDR3 totals 16 residues. Germline V gives CDR1 MGHRA, CDR2 YSYEKL. Trimming at V came to 2 bases and at J to 0 bases, leaving 3 bases not matched to a gene. Written as DNA, the CDR3 is TGCGCCAGCAGCCAACCCACAGGGGGTAGCAATCAGCCCCAGCATTTT. Its protein is CASSQPTGGSNQPQHF.

This chain links TRBV7-9 with TRBJ1-2, with 9 positions matching TRBD1. The J segment lost 7 bases and the V segment lost 3 bases, leaving 9 bases of the junction unmatched. The CDR3 loop spans 15 amino acids. Germline V gives CDR1 SEHNR, CDR2 FQNEAQ (reference sequence). CDR3 nucleotides: TGTGCCAGCAGCTTTACTGGGACAGGGTTGGTTGGCTACACCTTC. Protein sequence: CASSFTGTGLVGYTF.

The chain is built from TRBV15 and TRBJ1-5; 9 bases are shared with TRBD1. The V segment lost 6 bases and the J segment 1 base; nucleotides outside the gene matches: 4. Germline V CDR1 and CDR2: LNHNV, YYDKDF (reference sequence). The CDR3 has 15 amino acids. This chain's CDR3 is CATRRDRDSNQPQHF. CDR3 bases: TGTGCCACCAGGAGGGACAGGGACAGCAATCAGCCCCAGCATTTT.

V usage is TRBV6-1 and J usage is TRBJ1-3; the D is unclear. CDR3 length: 15 amino acids. The V end was cut by 1 base, the J end by 2 bases, with 9 bases between. Germline V CDR1 and CDR2: MNHNS, SASEGT. DNA of the CDR3: TGTGCCAGCAGTGAAGAGAGTTTCGCTGGAAACACCATATATTTT. This encodes CASSEESFAGNTIYF.

This clone was observed once. The V call is TRBV19, the J call TRBJ1-5; 9 bases line up with TRBD1. V was clipped by 4 bases and J by 1 base; unmatched bases: 2. CDR3 size: 15 residues. CDR1 is LNHDA, CDR2 SQIVND, per germline (reference sequence). This CDR3 reads CASSSGQGSNQPQHF. The CDR3 DNA is TGTGCCAGTAGTAGCGGACAGGGGAGCAATCAGCCCCAGCATTTT.

The J gene is TRBJ1-2, the V gene TRBV10-2; 7 positions match TRBD1. The CDR3 has 12 residues. Trimming took 6 bases from V and 6 from J; bases not matched to a gene: 4. Germline CDR1 WSHSY, CDR2 SAAADI. The CDR3 DNA is TGCGCCAGCAGGGACAGGTCGGATGGCTACACCTTC. Protein sequence: CASRDRSDGYTF.

The gene calls are TRBV10-1 and TRBJ2-7, with a possible D match to TRBD2 (6 bases). Trimming took off 0 bases at V and 7 bases at J, with 13 bases between the two ends. The V gene's germline CDR1 is WNHNN and CDR2 SYGVQD (reference sequence). The CDR3 spans 14 residues. CDR3 nucleotides: TGCGCCAGCAGTGAGTCGGGACTCCCTCCAGAGCAGTACTTC. As protein: CASSESGLPPEQYF.

The chain employs TRBV10-2 and TRBJ2-7, with TRBD1 identical over 7 bases. The CDR3 is 13 amino acids. V gave up 6 bases and J gave up 2 bases; unmatched junction bases: 4. Germline assignment: CDR1 WSHSY and CDR2 SAAADI. The CDR3 protein is CASRDQGAYEQYF. As DNA, the CDR3 is TGCGCCAGCAGGGATCAGGGGGCCTACGAGCAGTACTTC.

This clone was counted once. The J gene is TRBJ1-5, the V gene TRBV14; 7 bases line up with TRBD1. Unmatched junction bases numbered 9, after V lost 4 bases and J lost 3 bases. The CDR3 sequence is 16 residues long. Germline assignment: CDR1 SGHDN and CDR2 FVKESK. CDR3 in amino acids: CASSRRQGIYNQPQHF. The CDR3, as DNA: TGTGCCAGCAGCCGAAGACAGGGTATTTACAATCAGCCCCAGCATTTT.

CDR3 residues: CASSSEIPQGRDTEAFF. The CDR3 nucleotides read TGTGCCAGCAGCTCTGAAATTCCACAGGGACGGGACACTGAAGCTTTCTTT. The chain has TRBV7-2 and TRBJ1-1, with D tentatively TRBD1 (6 bases). The CDR3 spans 17 residues. V was cut by 4 bases and J by 3 bases, with 21 bases left in between. Looked up from germline, CDR1 is SGHTA and CDR2 is FQGNSA.

Notes on this clone: The same CDR3 also results from other DNA sequences found in this sample. The chain uses TRBV5-1 and TRBJ1-1, with a tentative D call TRBD1 (6 bases). The V gene's germline CDR1 is SGHRS and CDR2 YFSETQ. Trimming removed 2 bases at V and 0 bases at J, with 8 bases between. The CDR3 consists of 14 residues. The CDR3 spells CASSFDRLNTEAFF. Written as DNA, the CDR3 is TGCGCCAGCAGCTTCGACAGGTTGAACACTGAAGCTTTCTTT. The variable domain in full, with the rest retrieved from reference TRBV5-1 and TRBJ1-1, is KAGVTQTPRYLIKTRGQQVTLSCSPISGHRSVSWYQQTPGQGLQFLFEYFSETQRNKGNFPGRFSGRQFSNSRSEMNVSTLELGDSALYLCASSFDRLNTEAFFGQGTRLTVV.

This rearrangement joins TRBV5-6 to TRBJ1-2; 7 bases line up with TRBD1. CDR1 and CDR2 from the germline V gene are SGHDT and YYEEEE. The CDR3 runs 14 residues. The ends lost 1 base at V and 11 bases at J; junction bases unmatched: 11. DNA for the CDR3: TGTGCCAGCAGCTTGCGACGGGGACAGAAAACGTACACCTTC. Translating it yields CASSLRRGQKTYTF.

The gene calls are TRBV7-8 and TRBJ2-5; TRBD1 aligns across 10 bases. This CDR3 is built from 17 residues. V gave up 5 bases and J gave up 1 base; unmatched junction bases: 10. The V gene's germline CDR1 is SGHVS and CDR2 FQNEAQ. Here the CDR3 reads CASSTRGTGAIQETQYF. The CDR3 bases are TGTGCCAGCAGCACTAGGGGGACAGGGGCAATCCAAGAGACCCAGTACTTC.

This clone has only one observation. The rearrangement links TRBV28 to TRBJ1-2, with D perhaps TRBD1 (6 bases). There are 14 residues in the CDR3. CDR1 and CDR2 (germline): MDHEN, SYDVKM. The V end was cut by 3 bases, the J end by 4 bases, with 12 bases between. The CDR3 sequence is CASSFADSFYGYTF. CDR3 DNA: TGTGCCAGCAGTTTCGCGGACAGCTTCTATGGCTACACCTTC.

Only one count was recorded for this clone. This chain connects TRBV30 to TRBJ1-3; possible D gene TRBD1, 6 bases. The germline V gene encodes CDR1 GTSNPN and CDR2 SVGIG (reference sequence). This CDR3 has 14 amino acids. Trimming stripped 4 bases from V and 4 bases from J, with 14 bases between. CDR3 region: CAWTQGDPGNTIYF. CDR3 nucleotides: TGTGCCTGGACACAGGGTGATCCCGGAAACACCATATATTTT.

This chain uses TRBV27 with TRBJ1-5, with a possible D match to TRBD1 (5 bases). This CDR3 is 14 amino acids long. V lost 9 bases to trimming and J lost 0 bases, with 12 bases between them. Germline CDR1 and CDR2: MNHEY and SMNVEV (reference sequence). The CDR3 nucleotides are TGTGCCAGTAAAGGACACAATAGCAATCAGCCCCAGCATTTT. This codes for CASKGHNSNQPQHF.

This rearrangement joins TRBV7-3 to TRBJ2-5, with D hard to call. The CDR3 length is 13 residues. Trimming took 6 bases from V and 0 from J, leaving 8 bases between them. The germline CDR1 and CDR2 sequences are SGHTA and FQGTGA. The CDR3 nucleotides are TGTGCCAGCAGTCGACTGTACCAAGAGACCCAGTACTTC. This encodes CASSRLYQETQYF.